This TCR beta chain derives from a study of blood T cell repertoires in COVID-19. Whole-study context: Samples of COVID-19 (acute and convalescent) were obtained from the United States, Italy and Spain. Sources were T cells, B-cell-depleted T cells, or PBMCs; the material itself was cDNA or gDNA.

Germline CDR1 is MNHEY and CDR2 is SVGAGI. The CDR3 loop spans 14 amino acids. Trimming at V came to 7 bases and at J to 3 bases, leaving 5 bases not matched to a gene. Per the original methods: Estimates of nucleated cell counts were drawn from the amplification of reference gene primers. The data were produced by immunoSEQ multiplex PCR, yet TCRdb's version contains in-frame clones alone and is incomplete. That table furnishes V, J and clone size, whereas the DNA furnished D and trimming. The sample lists around 85,000 clones, 90% seen once, with roughly 4% in the top ten. The J gene is TRBJ2-3, the V gene TRBV6-5; 9 bases line up with TRBD2. Specimen: peripheral blood. The TCR comes from a woman of 80 years or more with active or convalescent COVID-19. The CDR3 protein is CASTGGRVTDTQYF. CDR3 nucleotide sequence: TGTGCCAGCACTGGCGGGAGGGTTACAGATACGCAGTATTTT.